Sequencing of this TCR beta chain was carried out in a study of T cell repertoires in cytomegalovirus infection. Trimming shortened V by 1 base and J by 2 bases, and 8 bases separated the two germline ends. The CDR3 extends over 14 amino acids. TCRdb reanalysed the reads using MiXCR and keeps one entry per CDR3 protein. The data show 150,000 or so distinct CDR3 sequences, around 32% seen once. A word on this clonotype: The antigen remains undetermined.

The input for sequencing was CD8+ T cells from cultured PBMCs, taken from culture after CMV antigen stimulation. V usage is TRBV12-3 or TRBV12-4 and J usage is TRBJ2-5; no clear D. The TCR sequence derives from a human donor in good health (CMV status not recorded). Some clones in this sample may be carry-over from other donors' samples. The CDR3 loop reads CASSLVLLQETQYF. CDR3 in DNA: TGTGCCAGCAGTTTAGTTCTACTACAAGAGACCCAGTACTTC.